The entry below gives a single TCR beta chain sequence along with its context. The table came from immunoSEQ multiplex PCR; TCRdb's copy has only in-frame clones and leaves some out. This table holds some 480,000 clones, around three quarters found once. This sample was taken from a study of shared clonotypes between healthy human individuals. This CDR3 contains 13 residues. The V and J ends lost 5 bases and 7 bases respectively, with 11 bases between them. Germline CDR1 reads SGHNT; CDR2 reads YENEEA. The chain combines TRBV11-3 with TRBJ2-2; D uncertain. What was sequenced was PBMCs. The receptor comes from a woman aged 40-49 years in good health. Some clones in this sample may be carry-over from other donors' samples. The CDR3 region has the DNA TGTGCCAGCAGCCCCTCTGGGTTCGGGGAGCTGTTTTTT. Its protein product is CASSPSGFGELFF.